Presented here are 7 T cell receptor beta chains from one specimen sequenced in a study of blood T cells in healthy people across ages (dated by TCRdb to the mid-2010s). Receptors were amplified or captured by 5' RACE. Data came from an Illumina HiSeq 2500. The second PCR ran for roughly 6 to 11 cycles and used a J-beta primer mix along with a sample-barcoded 5' primer. The public reads were quality trimmed at Q25 with fastp and then assembled into clones with MiXCR by TCRdb, keeping productive beta chains. Each entry is one CDR3 protein sequence, shown with its most common DNA and genes. Here the sample has 790,000 or so distinct CDR3 sequences; around 50% occur a single time. Jointly, the top ten make up 15% to 20% of the sample. Specimen: blood. Receptors were obtained from a man aged 80 or over in good health.

The table lists this clonotype with a few counts. The V and J genes are TRBV30 and TRBJ1-2; no reliable D call. CDR3 length: 14 amino acids. The germline CDR1 and CDR2 sequences are GTSNPN and SVGIG (reference sequence). V lost 0 bases to trimming and J lost 7 bases, with 15 bases between them. CDR3 sequence reads: CAWSVSLGSSGYTF. The CDR3 coding sequence is TGTGCCTGGAGTGTATCACTGGGCAGTAGTGGCTACACCTTC. Combining the CDR3 with reference TRBV30 and TRBJ1-2 gives the whole variable domain SQTIHQWPATLVQPVGSPLSLECTVEGTSNPNLYWYRQAAGRGLQLLFYSVGIGQISSEVPQNLSASRPQDRQFILSSKKLLLSDSGFYLCAWSVSLGSSGYTFGSGTRLTVV.

CDR3 nucleotides: TGTGCCAGCAGCCGCGGACTTATTAGGAATGAGCAGTTCTTC. Amino acids: CASSRGLIRNEQFF. This chain uses TRBV27 with TRBJ2-1; maybe TRBD2 (5 bases). Trimming removed 6 bases at V and 7 bases at J, with 16 bases between. Germline CDR1 MNHEY, CDR2 SMNVEV (reference sequence). The CDR3 runs 14 residues.

This clonotype occurred a few times. The gene calls are TRBV4-3 and TRBJ2-5; 10 bases are shared with TRBD2. CDR1 is LGHNA, CDR2 YSLEER, per germline. This CDR3 spans 18 amino acids. V was pared by 0 bases and J by 4 bases, with 11 bases of the junction left unmatched. CDR3 sequence: CASSQESASGSFGETQYF. The CDR3 DNA follows: TGCGCCAGCAGCCAAGAGAGCGCTAGCGGGAGTTTCGGAGAGACCCAGTACTTC.

The rearrangement joins TRBV10-3 to TRBJ2-3; D is possibly TRBD2 (5 bases). This CDR3 is built from 17 residues. V was trimmed by 4 bases and J by 0 bases, leaving 17 bases between them. CDR1 is ENHRY, CDR2 SYGVKD, per germline. CDR3 sequence reads: CAISAPEGAASTDTQYF. The CDR3 nucleotides read TGTGCCATCAGTGCCCCGGAAGGAGCGGCAAGCACAGATACGCAGTATTTT.

The table lists this clonotype with many counts. J is TRBJ2-1 and V is TRBV28; tentatively, D is TRBD2 (5 bases). The V gene's germline CDR1 is MDHEN and CDR2 SYDVKM. The CDR3 contains 14 residues. The V and J ends lost 2 bases and 6 bases respectively, with 11 bases between them. CDR3 sequence reads: CASSLSPGVNEQFF. The CDR3 DNA reads as TGTGCCAGCAGTTTAAGCCCCGGGGTCAATGAGCAGTTCTTC.

This chain connects TRBV6-5 to TRBJ2-5; D perhaps matches TRBD2 (6 bases). In germline, CDR1 is MNHEY, CDR2 SVGAGI. V was pared by 5 bases and J by 1 base, with 11 bases between. CDR3 size: 14 residues. The CDR3 nucleotides are TGTGCCAGCAGTACTTGGGACTCCCAAGAGACCCAGTACTTC. It translates to CASSTWDSQETQYF.

This clonotype is a singleton in its sample. The genes are TRBV5-1 and TRBJ2-5; D may match TRBD1 or TRBD2 (5 bases each). CDR1 is SGHRS and CDR2 is YFSETQ in the germline V gene. CDR3 length equals 15 residues. V lost 5 bases, J lost 11 bases, and 25 bases lay in between. CDR3 amino acids: CASSFRDPGNNEQYF. The CDR3 DNA is TGCGCCAGCAGTTTTCGGGACCCAGGGAACAATGAGCAGTACTTC. Filled out from reference TRBV5-1 and TRBJ2-5, the complete variable domain reads KAGVTQTPRYLIKTRGQQVTLSCSPISGHRSVSWYQQTPGQGLQFLFEYFSETQRNKGNFPGRFSGRQFSNSRSEMNVSTLELGDSALYLCASSFRDPGNNEQYFGPGTRLLVL.